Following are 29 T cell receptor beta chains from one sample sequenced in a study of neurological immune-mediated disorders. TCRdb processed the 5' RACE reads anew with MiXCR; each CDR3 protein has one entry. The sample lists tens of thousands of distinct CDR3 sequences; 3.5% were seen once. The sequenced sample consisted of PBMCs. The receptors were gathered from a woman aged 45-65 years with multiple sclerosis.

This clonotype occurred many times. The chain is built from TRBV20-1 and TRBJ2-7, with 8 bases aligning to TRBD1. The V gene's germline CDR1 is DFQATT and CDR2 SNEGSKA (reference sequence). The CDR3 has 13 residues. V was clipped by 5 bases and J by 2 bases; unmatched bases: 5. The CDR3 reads CSAGTGDTYEQYF. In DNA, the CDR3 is TGCAGTGCTGGGACAGGAGATACCTACGAGCAGTACTTC.

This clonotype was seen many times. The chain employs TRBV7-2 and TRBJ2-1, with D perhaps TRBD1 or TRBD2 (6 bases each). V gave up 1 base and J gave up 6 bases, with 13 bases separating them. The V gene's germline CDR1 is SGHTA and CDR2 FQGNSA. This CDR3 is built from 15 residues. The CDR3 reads CASSLGGALSNEQFF. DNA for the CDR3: TGTGCCAGCAGCTTAGGGGGGGCACTCTCCAATGAGCAGTTCTTC.

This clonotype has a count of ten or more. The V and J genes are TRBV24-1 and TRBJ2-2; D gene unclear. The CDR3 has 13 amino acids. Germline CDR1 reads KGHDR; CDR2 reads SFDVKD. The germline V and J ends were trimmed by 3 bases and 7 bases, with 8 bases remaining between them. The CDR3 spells CATSDVGYGELFF. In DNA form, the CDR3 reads TGTGCCACCAGTGATGTTGGGTACGGGGAGCTGTTTTTT.

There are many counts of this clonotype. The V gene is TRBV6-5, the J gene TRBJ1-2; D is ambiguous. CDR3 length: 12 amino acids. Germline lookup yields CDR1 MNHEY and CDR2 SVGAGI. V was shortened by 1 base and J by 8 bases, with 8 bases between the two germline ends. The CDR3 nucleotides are TGTGCCAGCAGTTACTGGGGTGGCGGCTACACCTTC. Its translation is CASSYWGGGYTF.

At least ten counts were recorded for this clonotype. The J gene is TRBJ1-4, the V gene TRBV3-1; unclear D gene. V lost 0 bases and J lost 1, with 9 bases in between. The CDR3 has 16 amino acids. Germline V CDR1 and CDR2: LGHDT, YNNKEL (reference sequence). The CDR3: CASSQEGRRTNEKLFF. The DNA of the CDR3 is TGTGCCAGCAGCCAAGAGGGCAGGAGAACTAATGAAAAACTGTTTTTT.

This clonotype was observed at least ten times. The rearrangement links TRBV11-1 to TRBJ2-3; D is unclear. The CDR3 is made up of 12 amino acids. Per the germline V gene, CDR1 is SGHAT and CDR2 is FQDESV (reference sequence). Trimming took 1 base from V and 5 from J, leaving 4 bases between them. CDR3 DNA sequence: TGTGCCAGCAGCTTAGGGTTAGATACGCAGTATTTT. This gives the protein CASSLGLDTQYF.

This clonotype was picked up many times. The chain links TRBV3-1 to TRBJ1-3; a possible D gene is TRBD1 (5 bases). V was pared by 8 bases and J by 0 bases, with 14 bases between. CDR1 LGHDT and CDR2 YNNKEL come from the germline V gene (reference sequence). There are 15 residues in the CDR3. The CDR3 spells CASSHDSTSGNTIYF. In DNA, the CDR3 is TGTGCCAGCTCTCATGACAGCACCTCTGGAAACACCATATATTTT.

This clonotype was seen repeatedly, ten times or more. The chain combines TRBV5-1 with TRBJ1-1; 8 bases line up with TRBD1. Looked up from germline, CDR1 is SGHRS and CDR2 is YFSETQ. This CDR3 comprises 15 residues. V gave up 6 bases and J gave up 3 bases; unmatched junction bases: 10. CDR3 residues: CASTHGQGFYTEAFF. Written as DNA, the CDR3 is TGCGCCAGCACGCACGGACAGGGCTTTTACACTGAAGCTTTCTTT.

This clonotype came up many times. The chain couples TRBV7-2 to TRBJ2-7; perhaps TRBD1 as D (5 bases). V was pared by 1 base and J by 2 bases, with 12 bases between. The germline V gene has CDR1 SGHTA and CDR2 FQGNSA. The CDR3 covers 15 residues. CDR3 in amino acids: CASSLEGYPTYEQYF. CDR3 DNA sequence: TGTGCCAGCAGCTTAGAGGGGTACCCGACCTACGAGCAGTACTTC.

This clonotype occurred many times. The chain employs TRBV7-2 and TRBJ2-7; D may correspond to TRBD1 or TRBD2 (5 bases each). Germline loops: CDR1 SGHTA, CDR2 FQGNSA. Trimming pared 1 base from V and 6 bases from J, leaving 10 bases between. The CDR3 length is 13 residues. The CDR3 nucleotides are TGTGCCAGCAGCTTAGGGTGGGGGTCCGAGCAGTACTTC. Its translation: CASSLGWGSEQYF.

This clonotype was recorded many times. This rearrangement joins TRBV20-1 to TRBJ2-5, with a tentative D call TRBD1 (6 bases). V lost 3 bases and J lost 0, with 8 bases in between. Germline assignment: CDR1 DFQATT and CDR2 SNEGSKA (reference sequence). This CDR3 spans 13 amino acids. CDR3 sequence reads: CSARRQDQETQYF. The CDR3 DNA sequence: TGCAGTGCTAGGAGACAGGACCAAGAGACCCAGTACTTC.

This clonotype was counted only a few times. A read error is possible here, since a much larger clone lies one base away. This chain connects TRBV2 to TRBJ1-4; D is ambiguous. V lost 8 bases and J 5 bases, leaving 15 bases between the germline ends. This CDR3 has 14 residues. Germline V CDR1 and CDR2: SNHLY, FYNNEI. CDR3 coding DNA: TGTGCCAGCTACCGGGGAAAGCGAAATGAAAAACTGTTTTTT. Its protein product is CASYRGKRNEKLFF.

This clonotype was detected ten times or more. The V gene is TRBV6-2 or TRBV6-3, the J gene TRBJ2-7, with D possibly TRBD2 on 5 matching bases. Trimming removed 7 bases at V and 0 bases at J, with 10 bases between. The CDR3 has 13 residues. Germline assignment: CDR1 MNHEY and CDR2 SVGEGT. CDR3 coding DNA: TGTGCCAGCACAGCGGCAAGCTCCTACGAGCAGTACTTC. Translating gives CASTAASSYEQYF.

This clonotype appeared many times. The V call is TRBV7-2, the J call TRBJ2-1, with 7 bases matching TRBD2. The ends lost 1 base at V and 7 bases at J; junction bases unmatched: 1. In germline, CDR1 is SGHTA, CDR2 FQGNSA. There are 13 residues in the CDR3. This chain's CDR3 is CASSLVGGNEQFF. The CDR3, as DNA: TGTGCCAGCAGCTTAGTCGGGGGGAATGAGCAGTTCTTC.

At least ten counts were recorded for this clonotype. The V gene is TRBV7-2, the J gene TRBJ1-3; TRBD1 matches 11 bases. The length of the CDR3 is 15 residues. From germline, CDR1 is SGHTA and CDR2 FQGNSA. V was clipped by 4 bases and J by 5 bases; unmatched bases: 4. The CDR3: CASSSDRGLRNTIYF. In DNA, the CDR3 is TGTGCCAGCAGCTCGGACAGGGGGCTTAGAAACACCATATATTTT.

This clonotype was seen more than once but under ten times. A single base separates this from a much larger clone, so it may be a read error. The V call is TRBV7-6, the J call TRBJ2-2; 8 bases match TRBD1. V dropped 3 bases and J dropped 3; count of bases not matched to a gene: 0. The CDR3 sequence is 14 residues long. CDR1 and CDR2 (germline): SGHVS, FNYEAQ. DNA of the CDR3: TGTGCCAGCAGCTTCAGGGGGCACACCGGGGAGCTGTTTTTT. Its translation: CASSFRGHTGELFF.

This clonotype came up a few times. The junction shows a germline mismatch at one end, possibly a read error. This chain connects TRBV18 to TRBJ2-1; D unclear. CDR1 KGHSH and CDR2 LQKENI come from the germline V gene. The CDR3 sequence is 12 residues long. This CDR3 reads CDSSTLGNEQFF. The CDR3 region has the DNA TGTGACAGCTCCACCCTCGGCAATGAGCAGTTCTTC.

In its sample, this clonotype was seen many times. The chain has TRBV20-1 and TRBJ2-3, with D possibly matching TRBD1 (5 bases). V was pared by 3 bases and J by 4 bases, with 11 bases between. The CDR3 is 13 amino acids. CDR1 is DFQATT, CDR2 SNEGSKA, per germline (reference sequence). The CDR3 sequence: CSASRVGADTQYF. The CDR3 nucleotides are TGCAGTGCTAGCAGGGTAGGGGCAGATACGCAGTATTTT.

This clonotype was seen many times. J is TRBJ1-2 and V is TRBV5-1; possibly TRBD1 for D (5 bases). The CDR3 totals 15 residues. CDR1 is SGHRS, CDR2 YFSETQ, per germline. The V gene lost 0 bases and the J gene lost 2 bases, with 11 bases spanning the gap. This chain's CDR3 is CASSLEGRGNYGYTF. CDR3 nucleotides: TGCGCCAGCAGCTTGGAGGGTCGGGGGAACTATGGCTACACCTTC.

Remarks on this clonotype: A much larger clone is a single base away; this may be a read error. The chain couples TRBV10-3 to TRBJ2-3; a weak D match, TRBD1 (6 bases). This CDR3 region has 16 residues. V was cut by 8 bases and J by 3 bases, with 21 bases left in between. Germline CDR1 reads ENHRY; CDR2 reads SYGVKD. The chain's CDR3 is CAIAGGQGTKTDTQYF. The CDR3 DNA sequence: TGTGCCATCGCCGGCGGGCAGGGGACGAAGACAGATACGCAGTATTTT.

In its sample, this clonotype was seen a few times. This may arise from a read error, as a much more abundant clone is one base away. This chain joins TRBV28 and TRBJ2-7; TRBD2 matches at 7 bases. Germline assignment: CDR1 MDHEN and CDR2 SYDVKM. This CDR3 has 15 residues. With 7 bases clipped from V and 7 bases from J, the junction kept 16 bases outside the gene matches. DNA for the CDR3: TGTGCCAGCACCCCTGGGCAAGCGGGGCGCAAAGAGCAGTACTTC. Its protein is CASTPGQAGRKEQYF.

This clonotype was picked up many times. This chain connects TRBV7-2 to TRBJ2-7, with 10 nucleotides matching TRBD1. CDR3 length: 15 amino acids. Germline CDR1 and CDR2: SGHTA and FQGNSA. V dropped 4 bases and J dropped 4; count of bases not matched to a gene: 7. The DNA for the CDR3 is TGTGCCAGCAGCTCTCAGACAGGGGGCTGGTACGAGCAGTACTTC. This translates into CASSSQTGGWYEQYF.

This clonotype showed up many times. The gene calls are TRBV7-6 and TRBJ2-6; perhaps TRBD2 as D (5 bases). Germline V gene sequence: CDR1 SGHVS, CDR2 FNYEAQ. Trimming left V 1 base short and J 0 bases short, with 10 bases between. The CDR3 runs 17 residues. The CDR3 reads CASSLETLGSGANVLTF. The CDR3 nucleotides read TGTGCCAGCAGCTTAGAGACACTAGGCTCTGGGGCCAACGTCCTGACTTTC.

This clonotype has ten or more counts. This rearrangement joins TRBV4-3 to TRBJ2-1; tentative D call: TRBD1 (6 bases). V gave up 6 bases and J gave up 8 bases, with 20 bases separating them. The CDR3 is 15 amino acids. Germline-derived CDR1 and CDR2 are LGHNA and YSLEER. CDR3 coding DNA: TGCGCCAGCAGTAGGCTGGACAGCGCCGGGGATGAGCAGTTCTTC. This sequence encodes CASSRLDSAGDEQFF.

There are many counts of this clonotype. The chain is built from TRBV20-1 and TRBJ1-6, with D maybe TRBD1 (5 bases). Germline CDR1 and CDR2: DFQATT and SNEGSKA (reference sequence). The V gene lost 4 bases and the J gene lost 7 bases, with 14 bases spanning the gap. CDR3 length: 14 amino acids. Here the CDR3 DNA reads TGCAGTGCTAAATTGGGACCGATCAATTCACCCCTCCACTTT. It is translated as CSAKLGPINSPLHF.

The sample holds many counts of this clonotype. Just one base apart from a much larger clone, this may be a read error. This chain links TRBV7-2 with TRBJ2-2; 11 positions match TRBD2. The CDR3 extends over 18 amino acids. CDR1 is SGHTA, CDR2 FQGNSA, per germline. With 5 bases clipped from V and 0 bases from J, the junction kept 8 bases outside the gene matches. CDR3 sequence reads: CASSQPGLADTNTGELFF. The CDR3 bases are TGTGCCAGCAGCCAGCCGGGACTAGCGGACACGAACACCGGGGAGCTGTTTTTT.

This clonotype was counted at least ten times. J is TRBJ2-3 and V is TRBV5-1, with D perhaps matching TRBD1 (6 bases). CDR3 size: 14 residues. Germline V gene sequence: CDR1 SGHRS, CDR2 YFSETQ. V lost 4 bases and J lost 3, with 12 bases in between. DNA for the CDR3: TGCGCCAGCAGCACCGACAGGCCAACAGATACGCAGTATTTT. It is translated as CASSTDRPTDTQYF. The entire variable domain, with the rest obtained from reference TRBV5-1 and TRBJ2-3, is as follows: KAGVTQTPRYLIKTRGQQVTLSCSPISGHRSVSWYQQTPGQGLQFLFEYFSETQRNKGNFPGRFSGRQFSNSRSEMNVSTLELGDSALYLCASSTDRPTDTQYFGPGTRLTVL.

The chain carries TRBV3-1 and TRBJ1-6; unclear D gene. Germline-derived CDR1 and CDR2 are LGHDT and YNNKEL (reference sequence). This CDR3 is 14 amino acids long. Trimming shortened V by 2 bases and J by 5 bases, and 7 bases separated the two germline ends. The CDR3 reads CASSQLPNNSPLHF. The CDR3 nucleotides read TGTGCCAGCAGCCAATTACCGAATAATTCACCCCTCCACTTT. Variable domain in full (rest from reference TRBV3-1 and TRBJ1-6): DTAVSQTPKYLVTQMGNDKSIKCEQNLGHDTMYWYKQDSKKFLKIMFSYNNKELIINETVPNRFSPKSPDKAHLNLHINSLELGDSAVYFCASSQLPNNSPLHFGNGTRLTVT.

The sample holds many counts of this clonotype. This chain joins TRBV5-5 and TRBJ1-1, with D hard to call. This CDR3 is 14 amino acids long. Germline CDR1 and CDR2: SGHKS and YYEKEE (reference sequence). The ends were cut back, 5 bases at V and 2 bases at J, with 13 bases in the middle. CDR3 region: CASSWSSGNTEAFF. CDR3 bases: TGTGCCAGCAGTTGGTCGTCGGGTAACACTGAAGCTTTCTTT.